This is a list of T cell receptor beta chains from one sample in a study of T cells in Graves' hyperthyroidism and ophthalmopathy. TCRdb recomputed calls from the multiplex PCR reads with MiXCR, one row per CDR3 protein. This sample yields fewer than 650,000 distinct CDR3 sequences, of which 40% to 55% are seen a single time; 44% belongs to the top ten. The sample comprised peripheral blood or thyroid tissue (not recorded which). These receptors all stem from an adult woman with Graves' disease, either hyperthyroidism or ophthalmopathy (not recorded which). Each CDR3 is given with its conserved first and last residue. The order of the fields is CDR3 length, J gene, V gene, CDR3 protein.

19 | TRBJ2-6 | TRBV15 | CATSRDTGTSLSGANVLTF
14 | TRBJ2-5 | TRBV2 | CARRAGQSGETQYF
14 | TRBJ1-1 | TRBV9 | CASSLRDRATEAFF
13 | TRBJ1-1 | TRBV7-8 | CASSLAGQAEAFF
17 | TRBJ2-7 | TRBV7-9 | CASSQWGLAAKGYEQYF
14 | TRBJ1-6 | TRBV5-1 | CASSLGTQRSPLHF
14 | TRBJ1-1 | TRBV5-1 | CASSLLTRNTEAFF
14 | TRBJ2-5 | TRBV29-1 | CSVAAGADQETQYF
16 | TRBJ1-2 | TRBV5-8 | CASSWEERRANYGYTF
13 | TRBJ1-1 | TRBV20-1 | CSATGWASTEAFF
15 | TRBJ1-6 | TRBV10-3 | CAISAGTADNSPLHF
12 | TRBJ2-5 | TRBV6-5 | CASSEYQETQYF
16 | TRBJ1-2 | TRBV7-9 | CASSQEGRGANYGYTF
14 | TRBJ1-5 | TRBV20-1 | CSAYDRGGNQPQHF
12 | TRBJ2-5 | TRBV29-1 | CSSIWGMETQYF
11 | TRBJ1-2 | TRBV29-1 | CSVAGGGGYTF
14 | TRBJ1-2 | TRBV2 | CASSRQGGDYGYTF
16 | TRBJ1-1 | TRBV6-1 | CASSRPRTGMNTEAFF
15 | TRBJ2-7 | TRBV5-4 | CASSPTSGSLEEQYF
15 | TRBJ2-3 | TRBV20-1 | CSARDWRLAMHTQYF
13 | TRBJ2-5 | TRBV20-1 | CSASFGRPVAQYF
14 | TRBJ1-2 | TRBV20-1 | CSASGPVPNYGYTF
12 | TRBJ1-2 | TRBV20-1 | CSASRRGRGYTF
14 | TRBJ1-4 | TRBV7-2 | CASSLGSHNEKLFF
17 | TRBJ1-5 | TRBV2 | CASSATHTTGVSQPQHF
12 | - | TRBV29-1 | CSVDRYQETQYF